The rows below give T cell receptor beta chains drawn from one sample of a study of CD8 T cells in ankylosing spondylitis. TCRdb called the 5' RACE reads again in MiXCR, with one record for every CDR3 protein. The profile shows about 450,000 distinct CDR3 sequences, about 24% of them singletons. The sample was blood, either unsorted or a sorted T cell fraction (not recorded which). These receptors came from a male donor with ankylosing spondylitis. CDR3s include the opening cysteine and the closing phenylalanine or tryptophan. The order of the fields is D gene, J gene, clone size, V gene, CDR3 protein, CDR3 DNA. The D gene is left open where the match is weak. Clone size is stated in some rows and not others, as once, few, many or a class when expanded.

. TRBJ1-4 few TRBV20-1 CSASHGTEKLFF TGCAGTGCCAGCCATGGGACTGAAAAACTGTTTTTT
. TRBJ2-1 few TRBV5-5 CASSLGSRYNEQFF TGTGCCAGCAGCTTGGGATCCAGGTACAATGAGCAGTTCTTC
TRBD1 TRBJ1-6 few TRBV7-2 CASSLEGQAGSPLHF TGTGCCAGCAGCTTAGAGGGACAGGCGGGTTCACCCCTCCACTTT
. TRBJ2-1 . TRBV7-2 CASSRGSGAHNEQFF TGTGCCAGCAGTCGGGGGAGCGGAGCCCACAATGAGCAGTTCTTC
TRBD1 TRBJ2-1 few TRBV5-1 CASSLVQTGGNEQFF TGCGCCAGCAGCTTGGTTCAGACAGGGGGCAATGAGCAGTTCTTC
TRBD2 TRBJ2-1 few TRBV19 CASSERSSGSSYNEQFF TGTGCCAGTAGTGAACGGTCTAGCGGGAGCTCCTACAATGAGCAGTTCTTC
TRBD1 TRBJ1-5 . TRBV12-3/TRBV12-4 CASRGQGAQPQHF TGTGCCAGCAGGGGACAGGGGGCTCAGCCCCAGCATTTT
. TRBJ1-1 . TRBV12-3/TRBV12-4 CASSLAGGLNTEAFF TGTGCCAGCAGTTTAGCGGGTGGGCTGAACACTGAAGCTTTCTTT
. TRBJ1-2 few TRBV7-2 CASSLEGRLSGGYTF TGTGCCAGCAGCTTAGAGGGACGGCTCTCGGGGGGCTACACCTTC
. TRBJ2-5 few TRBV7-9 CASSLGSLTGETQYF TGTGCCAGCAGCTTAGGTAGCCTGACGGGGGAGACCCAGTACTTC
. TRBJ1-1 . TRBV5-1 CASSRIGQTEAFF TGCGCCAGCAGTAGGATAGGGCAAACTGAAGCTTTCTTT
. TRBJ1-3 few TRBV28 CASIGAGSSSGNTIYF TGTGCCAGCATTGGGGCAGGGTCCTCCTCTGGAAACACCATATATTTT
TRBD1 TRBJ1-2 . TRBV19 CASNDPGQPCHF TGTGCCAGCAACGATCCGGGACAGCCTTGCCACTTC
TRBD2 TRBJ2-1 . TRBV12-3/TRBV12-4 CASSPGGVAGASNEQFF TGTGCCAGCAGTCCCGGGGGGGTTGCGGGAGCCAGCAATGAGCAGTTCTTC
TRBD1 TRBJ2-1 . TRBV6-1 CASKTGESYNEQFF TGTGCCAGCAAGACAGGGGAGTCCTACAATGAGCAGTTCTTC
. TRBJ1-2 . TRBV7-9 CASSAAGSSHGYTF TGTGCCAGCAGTGCAGCCGGCAGCAGTCATGGCTACACCTTC